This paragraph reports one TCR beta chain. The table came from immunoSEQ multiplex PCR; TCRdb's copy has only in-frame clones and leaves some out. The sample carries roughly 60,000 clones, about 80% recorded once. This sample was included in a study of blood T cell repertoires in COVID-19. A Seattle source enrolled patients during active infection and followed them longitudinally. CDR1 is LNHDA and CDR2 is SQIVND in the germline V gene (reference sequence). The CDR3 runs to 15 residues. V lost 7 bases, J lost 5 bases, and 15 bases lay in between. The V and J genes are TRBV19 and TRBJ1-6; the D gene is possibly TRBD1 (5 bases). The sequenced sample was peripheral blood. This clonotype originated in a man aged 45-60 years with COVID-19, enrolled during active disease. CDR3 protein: CASTTRQTDNSPLHF. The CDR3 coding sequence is TGTGCCAGTACTACGCGACAGACAGATAATTCACCCCTCCACTTT.